This TCR beta chain comes out of a study of blood T cell repertoires in COVID-19. Study details: In each case, the material was cDNA or gDNA derived from T cells, B-cell-depleted T cells, or PBMCs.

Trimming took 4 bases from V and 4 from J, leaving 10 bases between them. Germline CDR1 reads MNHEY; CDR2 reads SVGAGI. This CDR3 is built from 13 residues. Study processing details: Using reference gene primer amplification, nucleated cell counts were estimated. Produced via immunoSEQ multiplex PCR; TCRdb's table is partial and in-frame only. V, J and clone size derive from that table, while D and trimming were established from the DNA sequence. Of 150,000 or so clones in the sample, over 70% are singletons; the top ten hold roughly 6.1%. Sequencing was done on a sample of peripheral blood. This chain joins TRBV6-5 and TRBJ1-2; tentative D call: TRBD1 (6 bases). This clonotype was obtained from a man older than 75 with acute or convalescent COVID-19. The DNA for the CDR3 is TGTGCCAGCAGTTCAGGGGCTCCCTATGGCTACACCTTC. Translation gives CASSSGAPYGYTF.